The rows below give T cell receptor beta chains drawn from one sample of a study of CD8 T cells in Susac syndrome. Each CDR3 protein gets one entry after TCRdb re-called the immunoSEQ multiplex PCR reads with MiXCR. The sample lists approximately 170,000 distinct CDR3 sequences, 92% occurring once. Specimen: CD4+ T cells from PBMCs. Receptor source: a human donor in good health. CDR3s include the opening cysteine and the closing phenylalanine or tryptophan. The order of the fields is J gene, V gene, clone size, D gene, CDR3 DNA, CDR3 protein. A D gene is named only where the DNA matches it firmly. Only part of the rows carry a size: once, few, many, or a class if the clone is expanded.

TRBJ1-5,TRBV5-1,.,.,TGCGCCAGCAGCTTGTTTGGTGGTAGCAATCAGCCCCAGCATTTT,CASSLFGGSNQPQHF
TRBJ1-2,TRBV7-2,.,.,TGTGCCAGCAGCTTAACCGCAGGGAGTAACTATGGCTACACCTTC,CASSLTAGSNYGYTF
TRBJ2-7,TRBV2,once,TRBD1,TGTGCCAGCAGTGGGGGCCGGGACAGTGTCTACGAGCAGTACTTC,CASSGGRDSVYEQYF
TRBJ2-5,TRBV2,.,.,TGTGCCAGCACCGAGCTCGCGGAGACCCAGTACTTC,CASTELAETQYF
TRBJ2-5,TRBV20-1,.,.,TGCAGTGCCGTAACGGACCGGGACCAAGAGACCCAGTACTTC,CSAVTDRDQETQYF
TRBJ1-3,TRBV25-1,.,.,TGTGCCAGCAGTGAGGCAGGTGGAAACACCATATATTTT,CASSEAGGNTIYF
TRBJ2-7,TRBV6-1,.,.,TGTGCCAGTTCGGGACAAGCCTCCTACGAGCAGTACTTC,CASSGQASYEQYF
TRBJ2-5,TRBV4-1,.,.,TGCGCCAGCAGCCAAAAACGGCGGGGGACCCAGTACTTC,CASSQKRRGTQYF
TRBJ2-1,TRBV4-3,.,.,TGCGCCAGCAGCCAAGAACCTGCCGGGGATAGCTCCTACAATGAGCAGTTCTTC,CASSQEPAGDSSYNEQFF
TRBJ1-1,TRBV7-9,.,.,TGTGCCAGCAGCTCGACAACGGGACGGTTGAACACTGAAGCTTTCTTT,CASSSTTGRLNTEAFF
TRBJ1-1,TRBV13,.,.,TGTGCCAGCAGCTTGACCGGCGGTGAAGCTTTCTTT,CASSLTGGEAFF
TRBJ2-7,TRBV7-2,.,TRBD2,TGTGCCAGCAGCCTCACGCGGCGGGAGTTCTACGAGCAGTACTTC,CASSLTRREFYEQYF
TRBJ2-7,TRBV3-1,.,.,TGTGCCAGCAGCCAAGGTCAGGGGAGCTCCTACGAGCAGTACTTC,CASSQGQGSSYEQYF
TRBJ1-5,TRBV30,.,.,TGTGCCTGGAGTGTTGGGGGCCGACAGCCCCAGCATTTT,CAWSVGGRQPQHF
TRBJ1-2,TRBV29-1,.,.,TGCAGCGTTGAGCCGGGGACGGCTAACTATGGCTACACCTTC,CSVEPGTANYGYTF
TRBJ1-1,TRBV6-5,.,.,TGTGCCAGCAGTTACGGGGGGGGCGCCGACACTGAAGCTTTCTTT,CASSYGGGADTEAFF
TRBJ2-7,TRBV20-1,.,.,TGCAGTGCTAGGGACAGACTTTCCTACGAGCAGTACTTC,CSARDRLSYEQYF
TRBJ2-4,TRBV4-1,.,.,TGCGCCAGCAGCCAAGGGCACGGGGCCAAAAACATTCAGTACTTC,CASSQGHGAKNIQYF
TRBJ1-5,TRBV28,.,.,TGTGCCAGCAGTTTCACTCTAAATCAGCCCCAGCATTTT,CASSFTLNQPQHF
TRBJ2-4,TRBV18,once,TRBD1,TGTGCCAGCTCCCCCTCCTCCACAGGGGGTGCAACCAAAAACATTCAGTACTTC,CASSPSSTGGATKNIQYF
TRBJ2-1,TRBV27,.,TRBD2,TGTGCCAGCAGCCTCGGACTAGCGGGGGGGCTTGGTGAGCAGTTCTTC,CASSLGLAGGLGEQFF
TRBJ2-7,TRBV9,.,TRBD1,TGTGCCAGCAGCGGACAGGACAGGGCGCTTGGGGAGCAGTACTTC,CASSGQDRALGEQYF
TRBJ2-7,TRBV30,.,TRBD1,TGTGCCTGGAGCCAGGGGGCCTACGAGCAGTACTTC,CAWSQGAYEQYF
TRBJ2-3,TRBV5-1,.,TRBD2,TGCGCCAGCTCCCTGGGACTAGCGGGGGGGCATAGTACAGATACGCAGTATTTT,CASSLGLAGGHSTDTQYF
TRBJ2-7,TRBV9,.,.,TGTGCCAGCAGTGTTCGCGCAGCAACCTACGAGCAGTACTTC,CASSVRAATYEQYF
TRBJ1-2,TRBV7-9,.,TRBD1,TGTGCCAGCAGCACTAACTTTCGGGACAGCCTTAACTATGGCTACACCTTC,CASSTNFRDSLNYGYTF
TRBJ2-1,TRBV28,.,.,TGTGCCAGCAGTTTAGGGGTGTACAATGAGCAGTTCTTC,CASSLGVYNEQFF
TRBJ2-7,TRBV20-1,.,.,TGCAGTGCTAGAGATCACGAGAGGAGCTCCTACGAGCAGTACTTC,CSARDHERSSYEQYF
TRBJ2-1,TRBV3-1,.,.,TGTGCCAGCAGCCCCCTGAGGGGAAATGAGCAGTTCTTC,CASSPLRGNEQFF
TRBJ2-7,TRBV6-6,.,.,TGTGCCAGCAGTGACCCCGGCGGGGGCGCTTACGAGCAGTACTTC,CASSDPGGGAYEQYF
TRBJ2-7,TRBV14,.,TRBD2,TGTGCCAGCAGCCAAGGGCTGGCTAGCGGGAGGCGGGAGCAGTACTTC,CASSQGLASGRREQYF